Reported below is one T cell receptor beta chain. The data belong to a study of regulatory T cells in long-lasting Graves disease. Time point: newly diagnosed GD, antithyroid drugs for less than 3 months. Extracted PBMC RNA gave rise to the TCR library. The CDR3 runs 15 residues. Germline V gives CDR1 SGDLS, CDR2 YYNGEE. V lost 4 bases to trimming and J lost 6 bases, with 18 bases between them. CDR3-region Arm-PCR and iRepertoire HTBI primers produced the TCR beta libraries. TCRdb redid the calling of the multiplex PCR reads with MiXCR, one entry per CDR3 protein. Of about 500,000 distinct CDR3 sequences listed, about 12% were seen once; the top ten hold almost 9%. The same sample was also used in a study of T cells in Graves' hyperthyroidism and ophthalmopathy. From that report: The HTBI primer set served for first-round RT-PCR of the TCR CDR3.

The material sequenced was peripheral blood mononuclear cells (PBMCs), taken at new diagnosis, from a patient treated with antithyroid drugs. This clonotype was sampled from a woman aged 25-40 years with Graves disease. The V and J genes are TRBV9 and TRBJ2-3; D possibly corresponds to TRBD2 (6 bases). CDR3 protein: CASSPDGTSDDTQYF. The CDR3 DNA sequence: TGTGCCAGCAGCCCCGACGGGACTTCCGATGATACGCAGTATTTT. Complete variable domain (other parts from reference TRBV9 and TRBJ2-3): DSGVTQTPKHLITATGQRVTLRCSPRSGDLSVYWYQQSLDQGLQFLIQYYNGEERAKGNILERFSAQQFPDLHSELNLSSLELGDSALYFCASSPDGTSDDTQYFGPGTRLTVL.